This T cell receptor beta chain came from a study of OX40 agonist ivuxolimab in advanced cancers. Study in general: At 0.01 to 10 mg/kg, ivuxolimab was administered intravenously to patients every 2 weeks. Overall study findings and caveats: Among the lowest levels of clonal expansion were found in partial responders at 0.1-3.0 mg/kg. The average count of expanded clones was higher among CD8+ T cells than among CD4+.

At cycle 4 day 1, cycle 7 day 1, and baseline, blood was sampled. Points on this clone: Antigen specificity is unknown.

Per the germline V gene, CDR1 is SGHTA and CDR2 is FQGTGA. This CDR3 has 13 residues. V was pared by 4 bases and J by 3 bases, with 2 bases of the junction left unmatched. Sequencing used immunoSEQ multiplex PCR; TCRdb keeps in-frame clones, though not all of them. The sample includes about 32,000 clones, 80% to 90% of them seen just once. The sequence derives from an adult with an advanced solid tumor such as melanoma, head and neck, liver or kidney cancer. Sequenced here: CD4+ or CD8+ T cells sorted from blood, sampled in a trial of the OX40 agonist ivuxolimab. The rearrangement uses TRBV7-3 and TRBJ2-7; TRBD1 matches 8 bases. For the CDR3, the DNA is TGTGCCAGCAGCTCAGACAGGGGCTACGAGCAGTACTTC. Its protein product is CASSSDRGYEQYF.